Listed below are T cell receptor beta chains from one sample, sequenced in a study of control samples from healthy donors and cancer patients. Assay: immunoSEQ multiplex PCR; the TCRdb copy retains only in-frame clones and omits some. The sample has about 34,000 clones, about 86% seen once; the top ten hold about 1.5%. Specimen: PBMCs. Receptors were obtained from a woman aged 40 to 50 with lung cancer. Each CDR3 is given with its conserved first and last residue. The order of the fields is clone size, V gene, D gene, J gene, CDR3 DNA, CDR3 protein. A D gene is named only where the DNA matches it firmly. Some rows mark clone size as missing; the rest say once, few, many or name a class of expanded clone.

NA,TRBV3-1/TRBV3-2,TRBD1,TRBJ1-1,TGTGCCAGCAGCGGGTACGACAGGGGGACTGAAGCTTTCTTT,CASSGYDRGTEAFF
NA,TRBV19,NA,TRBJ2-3,TGTGCCAGTAGTAGTTCAGGGCAGTTGGTCACAGATACGCAGTATTTT,CASSSSGQLVTDTQYF
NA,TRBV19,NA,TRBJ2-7,TGTGCCAGTAGTCCAGGGCTACTCTCCTACGAGCAGTACTTC,CASSPGLLSYEQYF
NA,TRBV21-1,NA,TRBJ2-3,TGTGCCAGCAGCCCCATTGGGTCGGGGGGCGTCACAGATACGCAGTATTTT,CASSPIGSGGVTDTQYF
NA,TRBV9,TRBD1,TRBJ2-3,TGTGCCAGCAGCGTCTCGACAGGGGGTGATACGCAGTATTTT,CASSVSTGGDTQYF
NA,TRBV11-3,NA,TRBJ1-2,TGTGCCAGCAGCCCAGGGGCCACTAACTATGGCTACACCTTC,CASSPGATNYGYTF
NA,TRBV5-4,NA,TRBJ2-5,TGTGCCAGCAGCCCCTGGGGGGCCCAAGAGACCCAGTACTTC,CASSPWGAQETQYF
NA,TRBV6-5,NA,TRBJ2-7,TGTGCCAGCAGGGGACAACTCAGCTCCTACGAGCAGTACTTC,CASRGQLSSYEQYF
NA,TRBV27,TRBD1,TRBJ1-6,TGTGCCAGCAGTTTCCCCGACAGGGGTTCACCCCTCCACTTT,CASSFPDRGSPLHF
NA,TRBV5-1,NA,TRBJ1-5,TGCGCCAGCAGCTTGGCCGGATATAGCAATCAGCCCCAGCATTTT,CASSLAGYSNQPQHF
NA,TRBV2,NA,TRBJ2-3,TGTGCCAGCAGGGGGGCACGAATGACACCCACGCAGTATTTT,CASRGARMTPTQYF
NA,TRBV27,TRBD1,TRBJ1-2,TGTGCCAGCAGTTTATCGAGGGACAGGGGGAGACTATATGGCTACACCTTC,CASSLSRDRGRLYGYTF
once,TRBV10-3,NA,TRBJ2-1,TGTGCCATCAGTGGGAGCGACTTGAGCTCCTACAATGAGCAGTTCTTC,CAISGSDLSSYNEQFF
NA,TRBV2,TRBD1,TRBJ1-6,TGTGCCAGCACCTGGACAGGGAACTCACCCCTCCACTTT,CASTWTGNSPLHF
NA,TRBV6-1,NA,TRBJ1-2,TGTGCCAGCAGTCAAGCCGAGGGGGAGAACTATGGCTACACCTTC,CASSQAEGENYGYTF
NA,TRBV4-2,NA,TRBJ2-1,TGTGCCAGCAGCCACTATGGTTCCTACAATGAGCAGTTCTTC,CASSHYGSYNEQFF
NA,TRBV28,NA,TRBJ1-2,TGTGCCAGCAGTCTACGAAAAAAGGGTGGCTACACCTTC,CASSLRKKGGYTF
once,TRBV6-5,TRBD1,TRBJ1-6,TGTGCCAGCAGGGGGAGGGACAGTTATAATTCACCCCTCCACTTT,CASRGRDSYNSPLHF
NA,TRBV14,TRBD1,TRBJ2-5,TGTGCCAGCAGCCAGTACAGGGGGTACTCGGAGACCCAGTACTTC,CASSQYRGYSETQYF
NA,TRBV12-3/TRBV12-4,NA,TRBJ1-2,TGTGCCAGCAGGTCGAGAGTTAAACATGGCTACACCTTC,CASRSRVKHGYTF
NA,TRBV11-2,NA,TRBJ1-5,TGTGCCAGCAGGGGGAATAGCAATCAGCCCCAGCATTTT,CASRGNSNQPQHF
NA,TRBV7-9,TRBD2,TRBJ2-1,TGTGCCAGCAGCTTGACTAGCGGGGGACTCAATGAGCAGTTCTTC,CASSLTSGGLNEQFF
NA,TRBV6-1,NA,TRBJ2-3,TGTGCCAGCAGTGAAGGGGGGACGGGTGCAGATACGCAGTATTTT,CASSEGGTGADTQYF
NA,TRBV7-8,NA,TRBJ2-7,TGTGCCAGCAGCTTAGCGGTCAACTACGAGCAGTACTTC,CASSLAVNYEQYF
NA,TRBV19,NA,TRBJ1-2,TGTGCCAGTAGTATCGCGGCCCGAGGCTACACCTTC,CASSIAARGYTF
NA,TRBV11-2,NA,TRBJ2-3,TGTGCCAGCAGCTCGGACCCGCCAGATACGCAGTATTTT,CASSSDPPDTQYF
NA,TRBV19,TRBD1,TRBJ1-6,TGTGCCAGTAGTCCCGTAGAGACAGGGCCCTCGTCACCCCTCCACTTT,CASSPVETGPSSPLHF
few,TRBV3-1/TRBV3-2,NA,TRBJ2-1,TGTGCCAGCAGCTCGGGAGCAGGGGTTCACAATGAGCAGTTCTTC,CASSSGAGVHNEQFF
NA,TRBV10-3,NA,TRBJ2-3,TGTGCCATCAGTGACACAGATACGCAGTATTTT,CAISDTDTQYF
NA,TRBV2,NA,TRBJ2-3,TGTGCCAGCAGTGAAGGGTACAAGGCCACAGATACGCAGTATTTT,CASSEGYKATDTQYF
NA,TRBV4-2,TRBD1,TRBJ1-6,TGTGCCAGCAGCCCCGGGACAGGGGCCCACCGATCCTTTGGTTCACCCCTCCACTTT,CASSPGTGAHRSFGSPLHF
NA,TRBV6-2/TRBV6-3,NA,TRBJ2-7,TGTGCCAGCAGTTACGGTAGGGGGACCTACGAGCAGTACTTC,CASSYGRGTYEQYF
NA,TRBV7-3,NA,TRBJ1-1,TGTGCCAGCAGCTTAGAGGGGGTAAGGAACACTGAAGCTTTCTTT,CASSLEGVRNTEAFF
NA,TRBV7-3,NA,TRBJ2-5,TGTGCCAGCAGCCAGGGGTGGCAAGAGACCCAGTACTTC,CASSQGWQETQYF
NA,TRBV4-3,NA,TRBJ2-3,TGCGCCAGCAGCCAAGATGAGTTTCGGGGCATCACAGATACGCAGTATTTT,CASSQDEFRGITDTQYF
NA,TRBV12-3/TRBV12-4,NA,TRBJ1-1,TGTGCCAGCAGTTACGGAGACGAAGCTTTCTTT,CASSYGDEAFF
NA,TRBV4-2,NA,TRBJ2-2,TGTGCCAGCAGCCAAGCCAGCGGGCCTAACACCGGGGAGCTGTTTTTT,CASSQASGPNTGELFF
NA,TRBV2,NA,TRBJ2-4,TGTGCCAGCAGTGATGGGGTTGGGGACATTCAGTACTTC,CASSDGVGDIQYF
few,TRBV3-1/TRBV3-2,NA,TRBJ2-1,TGTGCCAGCAGCCAAGTAGACTCCTTTTACAATGAGCAGTTCTTC,CASSQVDSFYNEQFF
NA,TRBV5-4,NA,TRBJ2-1,TGTGCCAGCAGAAGGGAGCTAATTGGGTACAATGAGCAGTTCTTC,CASRRELIGYNEQFF
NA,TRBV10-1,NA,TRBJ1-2,TGCGCCAGCAGTGAGTCGGGTTGGGGTAATGGCTACACCTTC,CASSESGWGNGYTF
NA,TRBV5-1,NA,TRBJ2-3,TGCGCCAGCAGCTTGAACAGGGTCACAGATACGCAGTATTTT,CASSLNRVTDTQYF
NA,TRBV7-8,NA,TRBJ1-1,TGTGCCAGCAGCTCCTATATATCTGAAGCTTTCTTT,CASSSYISEAFF
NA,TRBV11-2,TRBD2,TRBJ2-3,TGTGCCAGCAGCTTAGTGGGTAGCGGGGGGGCAGATACGCAGTATTTT,CASSLVGSGGADTQYF
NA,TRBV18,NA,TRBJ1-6,TGTGCCAGCTCATCATCTTTCGGGGGACAAAATAATTCACCCCTCCACTTT,CASSSSFGGQNNSPLHF
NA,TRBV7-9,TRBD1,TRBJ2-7,TGTGCCAGCAGCTTTTCCTCCGGGACAGGGACCTACGAGCAGTACTTC,CASSFSSGTGTYEQYF
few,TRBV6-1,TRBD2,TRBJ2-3,TGTGCCAGCAGTGAACTAGCGGGGGGGCCAGATACGCAGTATTTT,CASSELAGGPDTQYF
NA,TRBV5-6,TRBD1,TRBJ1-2,TGTGCCAGCAGCTTGTATGGACAGGGGTATGGCTACACCTTC,CASSLYGQGYGYTF
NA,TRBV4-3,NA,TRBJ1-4,TGCGCCAGCAGCCAAGATGGGACCAATGAAAAACTGTTTTTT,CASSQDGTNEKLFF
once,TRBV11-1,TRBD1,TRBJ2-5,TGTGCCAGCAGCTCTGGGTGGACAGGTACCTTCGAGACCCAGTACTTC,CASSSGWTGTFETQYF
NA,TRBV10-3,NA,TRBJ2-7,TGTGCCATCAGTGAGTCGAGTTACGAGCAGTACTTC,CAISESSYEQYF
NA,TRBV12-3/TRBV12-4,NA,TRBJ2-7,TGTGCCAGCACCGGAGACAGTACCTACGAGCAGTACTTC,CASTGDSTYEQYF
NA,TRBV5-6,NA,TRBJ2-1,TGTGCCAGCAGCTCCACAGGGTCCCACAATGAGCAGTTCTTC,CASSSTGSHNEQFF
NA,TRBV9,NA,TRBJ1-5,TGTGCCAGCAGCGTAGCCCCCGGGTTGGGGCCCCAGCATTTT,CASSVAPGLGPQHF
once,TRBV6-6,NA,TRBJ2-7,TGTGCCAGCAAAGACTCCAGGAGCTCCTACGAGCAGTACTTC,CASKDSRSSYEQYF